A selection of T cell receptor beta chains follows, all from one sample in a study of blood T cell repertoires in COVID-19. TCRdb's copy holds only in-frame clones and misses some; the assay was immunoSEQ multiplex PCR. The sample lists about 480,000 clones, 85% to 90% seen once, with 1.5% to 2% in the top ten. Source material: PBMCs or T cells enriched from blood (not recorded which). The origin of the receptors is a woman aged 40-49 years who had recovered from COVID-19. The CDR3 runs from the conserved cysteine through the conserved F or W. D genes are given only for firm matches. Size is omitted from some rows. Given values are once, few, many or a class for expanded clones.

j_call	d_call	v_call	clone_size	cdr3_nt	cdr3_aa
TRBJ2-1	TRBD2	TRBV7-9	NA	TGTGCCAGCAGCCTAGCGGAAGGAGGGTGGAGCTCCTACAATGAGCAGTTCTTC	CASSLAEGGWSSYNEQFF
TRBJ1-5	NA	TRBV15	NA	TGTGCCACCAGCAGAGGAAATGGAGGTCAGCCCCAGCATTTT	CATSRGNGGQPQHF
TRBJ1-1	NA	TRBV25-1	NA	TGTGCCAGCAGTGAAGTCAGGAACACTGAAGCTTTCTTT	CASSEVRNTEAFF
TRBJ1-5	NA	TRBV6-4	NA	TGTGCCAGCAGTGACCAAACAGGGTGGTGCAATCAGCCCCAGCATTTT	CASSDQTGWCNQPQHF
TRBJ2-1	NA	TRBV12-3/TRBV12-4	NA	TGTGCCAGCAGTTTCTCTCTCGGTGAGCAGTTCTTC	CASSFSLGEQFF
TRBJ1-3	NA	TRBV19	NA	TGTGCCAGTAGTATTGGGGCAGTCTCTGGAAACACCATATATTTT	CASSIGAVSGNTIYF
TRBJ1-1	NA	TRBV6-5	NA	TGTGCCAGCAGTTACGGCAGGGGGAACACTGAAGCTTTCTTT	CASSYGRGNTEAFF
TRBJ2-3	NA	TRBV11-2	NA	TGTGCCAGCAGCTTATCCCCCGGGCGGGGACCCACAGATACGCAGTATTTT	CASSLSPGRGPTDTQYF
TRBJ1-4	NA	TRBV5-1	NA	TGCGCCAGCAGCTTGGCCGCACAGGCCGTGGAGAAACTGTTTTTT	CASSLAAQAVEKLFF
TRBJ2-5	NA	TRBV24-1	once	TGTGCCACCAGTGACCAAGGGGGGGCCCAGTACTTC	CATSDQGGAQYF
TRBJ2-1	TRBD2	TRBV6-2/TRBV6-3	NA	TGTGCCAGCAGTTTTCTCCTTGTAGCGGGAGTAACCTACAATGAGCAGTTCTTC	CASSFLLVAGVTYNEQFF
TRBJ2-2	NA	TRBV24-1	NA	TGTGCCACCAGTGATTTGTTAAACACCGGGGAGCTGTTTTTT	CATSDLLNTGELFF
TRBJ2-7	NA	TRBV5-4	NA	TGTGCCAGCAGTCTTATGGGGGCGCCTCCCGAGCAGTACTTC	CASSLMGAPPEQYF
TRBJ2-7	NA	TRBV4-3	NA	TGCGCCAGCAGCCAAGATCTCCCTAGCGTAACCTCCTACGAGCAGTACTTC	CASSQDLPSVTSYEQYF
TRBJ1-2	TRBD1	TRBV5-6	NA	TGTGCCAGCAGCTTGTTGACAGGGGTGGATACTAACTATGGCTACACCTTC	CASSLLTGVDTNYGYTF
TRBJ2-1	TRBD2	TRBV4-1	NA	TGCGCCAGCAGCCAAGACCCGACTAGCGGGAGATTCAATGAGCAGTTCTTC	CASSQDPTSGRFNEQFF
TRBJ1-2	NA	TRBV7-4	NA	TGTGCCAGCAGTCCCGGGGGGGTATATGGCTACACCTTC	CASSPGGVYGYTF
TRBJ2-6	TRBD2	TRBV7-2	NA	TGTGCCAGCAGCCCGGGGGGTCTCATCTCTGGGGCCAACGTCCTGACTTTC	CASSPGGLISGANVLTF
TRBJ1-1	NA	TRBV5-1	NA	TGCGCCAGCAGCTTGTTAACTGGAGACTACACTGAAGCTTTCTTT	CASSLLTGDYTEAFF
TRBJ2-7	TRBD1	TRBV27	NA	TGTGCCAGCAGTTTAAGGGACAGCTACGAGCAGTACTTC	CASSLRDSYEQYF
TRBJ2-3	TRBD1	TRBV4-1	NA	TGCGCCAGCAGCCAAGAGGGACAGGGGTATATGGGCACAGATACGCAGTATTTT	CASSQEGQGYMGTDTQYF
TRBJ1-3	NA	TRBV5-1	NA	TGCGCCAGCAGCTTACAGGGTAGGGGAAACACCATATATTTT	CASSLQGRGNTIYF
TRBJ2-4	TRBD1	TRBV11-3	once	TGTGCCAGCAGCTTAGTGCCGGGACAGGGAGCCAAAAACATTCAGTACTTC	CASSLVPGQGAKNIQYF
TRBJ2-5	NA	TRBV7-2	NA	TGTGCCAGCAGCGTGGGACTTAAAGAGACCCAGTACTTC	CASSVGLKETQYF
TRBJ2-1	NA	TRBV30	NA	TGTGCCTGGAGCGGTTTTAATGAGCAGTTCTTC	CAWSGFNEQFF
TRBJ1-6	TRBD1	TRBV7-9	NA	TGTGCCAGCAACTCTCAGGGGGACGGCGAGTATAATTCACCCCTCCACTTT	CASNSQGDGEYNSPLHF
TRBJ1-1	TRBD1	TRBV19	NA	TGTGCCAGTAGTTCCCCGACAGGGGCCCTGAAATTTCACACTGAAGCTTTCTTT	CASSSPTGALKFHTEAFF
TRBJ1-1	TRBD1	TRBV20-1	NA	TGCAGTGCTGAACAGGGGAATGAAGCTTTCTTT	CSAEQGNEAFF
TRBJ1-2	NA	TRBV7-8	NA	TGTGCCAGCAGCTTAGCGCACAGAAACTATGGCTACACCTTC	CASSLAHRNYGYTF
TRBJ2-1	NA	TRBV20-1	few	TGCAGTGCTCGTGGACAGACGTACAATGAGCAGTTCTTC	CSARGQTYNEQFF
TRBJ2-7	TRBD2	TRBV27	NA	TGTGCCAGCAGTTCCCCCCAGCGGGAGAGGAGTGAGCAGTACTTC	CASSSPQRERSEQYF
TRBJ1-1	NA	TRBV7-9	NA	TGTGCCAGCAGCTTAGAGGGGGTGAACACTGAAGCTTTCTTT	CASSLEGVNTEAFF
TRBJ1-3	TRBD1	TRBV19	NA	TGTGCCAGTAGTGGGACAGGGTCTGGAAACACCATATATTTT	CASSGTGSGNTIYF
TRBJ2-2	TRBD2	TRBV29-1	NA	TGCAGCGTTCTGGGACTAGCCAACACCGGGGAGCTGTTTTTT	CSVLGLANTGELFF
TRBJ2-7	TRBD1	TRBV6-5	NA	TGTGCCAGCAGTTACTCGGACAGGGCCTACGAGCAGTACTTC	CASSYSDRAYEQYF
TRBJ1-1	TRBD1	TRBV20-1	NA	TGCAGTGCTAGTTTCCGGCCCGTCTGGGGGACAGGGTATGCTGAAGCTTTCTTT	CSASFRPVWGTGYAEAFF
TRBJ1-2	TRBD1	TRBV28	NA	TGTGCCAGCAGCTCACAGGGGCCCTATGGCTACACCTTC	CASSSQGPYGYTF
TRBJ2-7	NA	TRBV28	NA	TGTGCCAGCAGTACCCCCAGGGCCCCCTACGAGCAGTACTTC	CASSTPRAPYEQYF
TRBJ1-1	NA	TRBV25-1	once	TGTGCCAGCGCAGACAGTTTGAACACTGAAGCTTTCTTT	CASADSLNTEAFF
TRBJ2-7	TRBD2	TRBV10-1	NA	TGCGCCAGCAGGGTGTGGGGGGGCGAGCAGTACTTC	CASRVWGGEQYF
TRBJ2-3	NA	TRBV7-2	NA	TGTGCCAGCAGCCTTCAGAGGGAGGATACGCAGTATTTT	CASSLQREDTQYF
TRBJ2-2	NA	TRBV19	NA	TGTGCCAGTAGCGTAGGGGTAACCGGGGAGCTGTTTTTT	CASSVGVTGELFF
TRBJ1-1	NA	TRBV7-2	once	TGTGCCAGCAGCTTATTCGGGAAAGGCACTGAAGCTTTCTTT	CASSLFGKGTEAFF
TRBJ2-7	TRBD1	TRBV7-2	NA	TGTGCCAGCAGCGGAGGGGGACAGGTTTCCTACGAGCAGTACTTC	CASSGGGQVSYEQYF
TRBJ2-7	TRBD2	TRBV28	NA	TGTGCCAGCAGTGGAGGGACTAGCGGAACCTACGAGCAGTACTTC	CASSGGTSGTYEQYF
TRBJ2-2	NA	TRBV7-2	NA	TGTGCCAGCAGTCTGGTTTGGCAGGGGACCGGGGAGCTGTTTTTT	CASSLVWQGTGELFF
TRBJ2-1	NA	TRBV29-1	NA	TGCAGCTCCGCGGACTCCTACAATGAGCAGTTCTTC	CSSADSYNEQFF
TRBJ2-1	NA	TRBV11-3	NA	TGTGCCAGCAGCTTAGGAGGTAGCGGTCAGTACAATGAGCAGTTCTTC	CASSLGGSGQYNEQFF
TRBJ2-2	NA	TRBV24-1	once	TGTGCCACCAGTGATCCAAGCCGGGTCCCCGGGGAGCTGTTTTTT	CATSDPSRVPGELFF
TRBJ1-4	TRBD1	TRBV6-2/TRBV6-3	NA	TGTGCCAGCAGTTACCGACAGGGGTTAAGCCTCAATGAAAAACTGTTTTTT	CASSYRQGLSLNEKLFF
TRBJ2-4	NA	TRBV19	NA	TGTGCCAGTACCCACTTGGGGGGAGTGGGGAAAAACATTCAGTACTTC	CASTHLGGVGKNIQYF
TRBJ1-2	NA	TRBV4-1	NA	TGCGCCAGCAGCCAAGGGCCAGCGACTAACTATGGCTACACCTTC	CASSQGPATNYGYTF
TRBJ1-1	NA	TRBV5-6	once	TGTGCCAGCAGCTTGGCTACCCAGGGGCCTCGAAGGGGTACTGAAGCTTTCTTT	CASSLATQGPRRGTEAFF
TRBJ2-7	TRBD2	TRBV14	NA	TGTGCCAGCAGCCAAGAACTTAGCGGGAGGCTCTACGAGCAGTACTTC	CASSQELSGRLYEQYF
TRBJ1-2	NA	TRBV25-1	NA	TGTGCCAGCAGTGAAGGGGGCGCCTATGGCTACACCTTC	CASSEGGAYGYTF
TRBJ2-7	NA	TRBV29-1	NA	TGCAGCGTTGGGGGGGAGCTGCGTGGCGAGCAGTACTTC	CSVGGELRGEQYF
TRBJ1-2	TRBD1	TRBV6-5	NA	TGTGCCAGCAGGGACAGGACTGGCTACACCTTC	CASRDRTGYTF
TRBJ2-1	TRBD2	TRBV30	NA	TGTGCCTGGAGCGGGACTAGCGGGAGGTCCTACAATGAGCAGTTCTTC	CAWSGTSGRSYNEQFF